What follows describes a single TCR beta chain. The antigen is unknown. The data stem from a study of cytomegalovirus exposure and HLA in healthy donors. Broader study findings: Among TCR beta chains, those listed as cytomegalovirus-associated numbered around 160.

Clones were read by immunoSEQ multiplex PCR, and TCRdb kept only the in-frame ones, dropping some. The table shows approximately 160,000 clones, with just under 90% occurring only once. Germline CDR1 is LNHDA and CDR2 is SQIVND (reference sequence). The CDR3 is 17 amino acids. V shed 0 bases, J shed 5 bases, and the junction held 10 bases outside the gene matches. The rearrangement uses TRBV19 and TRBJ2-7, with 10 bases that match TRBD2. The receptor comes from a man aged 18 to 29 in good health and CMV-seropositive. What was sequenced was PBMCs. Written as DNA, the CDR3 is TGTGCCAGTAGTATAGAAGCTAGCGGGAGAGTTAGCAACGAGCAGTACTTC. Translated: CASSIEASGRVSNEQYF. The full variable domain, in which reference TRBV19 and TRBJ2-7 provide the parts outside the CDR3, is DGGITQSPKYLFRKEGQNVTLSCEQNLNHDAMYWYRQDPGQGLRLIYYSQIVNDFQKGDIAEGYSVSREKKESFPLTVTSAQKNPTAFYLCASSIEASGRVSNEQYFGPGTRLTVT.